This is a list of T cell receptor beta chains from one sample in a study of T cells after yellow fever vaccination. MiXCR, run by TCRdb on the 5' RACE reads, gives a single entry per CDR3 protein. The sample records 200,000 to 250,000 distinct CDR3 sequences, about 3% being singletons. Sequences were derived from CD4+ T cells sorted from PBMCs, sampled 10 days after the yellow fever booster vaccination. All receptors come from a man aged 18 to 30 who received the YFV17D yellow fever vaccine. Both conserved end residues are part of each CDR3. Each record gives: V gene, D gene, J gene, clone size, CDR3 protein, CDR3 DNA. A D gene is named only where the DNA matches it firmly. A row's size may be missing; if present it is once, few, many or a size class.

TRBV20-1	-	TRBJ2-3	many	CSARGGLHTDTQYF	TGCAGTGCTAGAGGCGGACTGCACACAGATACGCAGTATTTT
TRBV5-5	-	TRBJ1-2	many	CASSLTYGYTF	TGTGCCAGCAGCCTGACGTATGGCTACACCTTC
TRBV6-5	-	TRBJ1-6	many	CASSYSGGVGSPLHF	TGTGCCAGCAGTTACTCGGGAGGGGTAGGTTCACCCCTCCACTTT
TRBV7-2	-	TRBJ2-3	many	CASSLSRASTDTQYF	TGTGCCAGCAGCTTAAGTCGTGCAAGCACAGATACGCAGTATTTT
TRBV7-2	-	TRBJ2-1	many	CASSPPTGIQQFF	TGTGCCAGCAGCCCACCAACCGGGATACAGCAGTTCTTC
TRBV19	TRBD1	TRBJ1-5	few	CASKVVGTGYQPQHF	TGTGCCAGTAAGGTAGTGGGGACAGGCTATCAGCCCCAGCATTTT
TRBV10-3	-	TRBJ1-5	-	CAISSERVGQPQHF	TGTGCCATCAGTAGCGAAAGGGTGGGTCAGCCCCAGCATTTT
TRBV7-2	-	TRBJ2-3	-	CASSLMGTSTDTQYF	TGTGCCAGCTCTCTTATGGGGACAAGTACAGATACGCAGTATTTT
TRBV20-1	-	TRBJ2-2	many	CSAPGAYGAGELFF	TGCAGTGCTCCAGGGGCCTATGGCGCCGGGGAGCTGTTTTTT
TRBV7-2	-	TRBJ2-3	many	CASGYPGFSTDTQYF	TGTGCCAGCGGATACCCCGGGTTTAGCACAGATACGCAGTATTTT
TRBV20-1	TRBD1	TRBJ2-1	few	CSAMTGEWPNEQFF	TGCAGTGCAATGACAGGGGAATGGCCCAATGAGCAGTTCTTC
TRBV12-3/TRBV12-4	-	TRBJ1-2	few	CASRGGAVRGYTF	TGTGCCAGCAGAGGGGGTGCGGTGCGTGGCTACACCTTC
TRBV29-1	TRBD1	TRBJ2-3	many	CSAGTGDTQYF	TGCAGCGCCGGGACAGGAGATACGCAGTATTTT
TRBV7-2	-	TRBJ1-2	many	CASSLRDTIYGYTF	TGTGCCAGCAGCCTGAGGGACACCATCTATGGCTACACCTTC
TRBV5-4	-	TRBJ2-1	-	CASSLGDGGPEQFF	TGTGCCAGCAGCTTGGGGGACGGGGGTCCCGAGCAGTTCTTC
TRBV18	TRBD1	TRBJ1-2	-	CASSPPTGADYGYTF	TGTGCCAGCTCACCCCCTACAGGGGCCGACTATGGCTACACCTTC
TRBV20-1	TRBD2	TRBJ2-1	-	CSARRTSGGARNEQFF	TGCAGTGCTAGGAGAACTAGCGGGGGGGCGAGGAATGAGCAGTTCTTC
TRBV6-1	-	TRBJ1-4	many	CASNLGAGEEKLFF	TGTGCCAGCAACTTAGGAGCAGGCGAAGAAAAACTGTTTTTT
TRBV5-1	-	TRBJ2-3	many	CASSLGEITDTQYF	TGCGCCAGCAGCTTGGGGGAAATCACAGATACGCAGTATTTT
TRBV12-3/TRBV12-4	-	TRBJ1-1	many	CASSLRADTEAFF	TGTGCCAGCAGTTTAAGGGCGGATACTGAAGCTTTCTTT
TRBV4-1	TRBD1	TRBJ2-3	many	CASSQANRGRTDTQYF	TGCGCCAGCAGCCAAGCAAACAGGGGGCGCACAGATACGCAGTATTTT
TRBV7-2	-	TRBJ2-5	many	CASSLALVPQETQYF	TGTGCCAGCAGCTTAGCGCTAGTTCCTCAAGAGACCCAGTACTTC
TRBV7-3	-	TRBJ1-1	few	CASSLMGVRETEAFF	TGTGCCAGCAGCTTAATGGGGGTTCGGGAAACTGAAGCTTTCTTT
TRBV7-2	TRBD2	TRBJ2-7	few	CASSLARGGNTYEQYF	TGTGCCAGCAGCTTAGCGCGCGGGGGGAATACCTACGAGCAGTACTTC
TRBV28	-	TRBJ2-5	many	CASSRPGGETQYF	TGTGCCAGCAGCCGACCGGGGGGCGAGACCCAGTACTTC
TRBV6-6	TRBD1	TRBJ2-2	many	CASRDTRTGNTGELFF	TGTGCCAGCAGGGACACCCGGACAGGGAACACCGGGGAGCTGTTTTTT
TRBV10-3	TRBD1	TRBJ2-7	few	CAISESGATGGRYEQYF	TGTGCCATCAGTGAGTCGGGGGCGACAGGGGGCCGCTACGAGCAGTACTTC
TRBV5-1	-	TRBJ2-5	many	CASSLLPGWETQYF	TGCGCCAGCAGCTTGCTACCGGGTTGGGAGACCCAGTACTTC
TRBV7-2	-	TRBJ1-1	many	CASSAPGLLNTEAFF	TGTGCCAGCAGCGCCCCGGGACTCCTGAACACTGAAGCTTTCTTT
TRBV27	TRBD1	TRBJ1-6	-	CASSLWDRGNSPLHF	TGTGCCAGCAGTTTATGGGACAGGGGTAATTCACCCCTCCACTTT
TRBV7-2	-	TRBJ2-5	many	CASQGWQTQYF	TGTGCCAGCCAGGGGTGGCAGACCCAGTACTTC
TRBV12-3/TRBV12-4	-	TRBJ1-1	-	CASRPLRGNAFF	TGTGCCAGCAGGCCCCTACGGGGGAACGCTTTCTTT
TRBV7-9	-	TRBJ1-2	many	CASSSDYGYTF	TGTGCCAGCAGCTCAGACTATGGCTACACCTTC
TRBV7-8	-	TRBJ2-3	many	CASSFRLVPDTQYF	TGTGCCAGCAGCTTCCGACTAGTTCCAGATACGCAGTATTTT
TRBV7-2	-	TRBJ1-2	-	CAGRRGVNYGYTF	TGTGCCGGCCGGCGAGGAGTTAACTATGGCTACACCTTC
TRBV20-1	-	TRBJ2-5	many	CSARDPRRSETQYF	TGCAGTGCTAGAGATCCCCGGCGGTCCGAGACCCAGTACTTC
TRBV20-1	-	TRBJ2-7	many	CSARVARGEQYF	TGCAGTGCTAGAGTGGCCCGGGGCGAGCAGTACTTC
TRBV12-3/TRBV12-4	-	TRBJ1-5	many	CASSRDLSNQPQHF	TGTGCCAGCAGCAGGGATCTTAGCAATCAGCCCCAGCATTTT
TRBV7-2	-	TRBJ2-7	once	CASSLDPGTYEQYF	TGTGCCAGCAGCTTAGACCCCGGGACCTACGAGCAGTACTTC
TRBV20-1	TRBD1	TRBJ1-2	-	CSVRDRGISNYGYTF	TGCAGTGTCAGGGACAGGGGGATTTCGAACTATGGCTACACCTTC
TRBV5-1	-	TRBJ2-1	many	CASKTQGPKYNEQFF	TGCGCCAGCAAAACCCAGGGGCCCAAATACAATGAGCAGTTCTTC
TRBV6-5	-	TRBJ1-1	-	CASRGGRLNTEAFF	TGTGCCAGCAGGGGGGGCAGACTGAACACTGAAGCTTTCTTT
TRBV5-1	-	TRBJ2-1	-	CASNVDREGTQFF	TGCGCCAGCAACGTAGACAGGGAGGGGACCCAGTTCTTC
TRBV15	TRBD1	TRBJ1-4	few	CATSRYPGTVNEKLFF	TGTGCCACCAGCAGATATCCCGGGACAGTCAATGAAAAACTGTTTTTT
TRBV7-2	TRBD1	TRBJ1-5	many	CASSADSGTGLQPQHF	TGTGCCAGCAGCGCGGACTCCGGGACAGGGCTTCAGCCCCAGCATTTT
TRBV20-1	-	TRBJ1-1	many	CSARGTPSKAFF	TGCAGTGCTAGAGGAACGCCATCTAAAGCTTTCTTT
TRBV12-3/TRBV12-4	TRBD1	TRBJ2-3	many	CASSPRTGGDTQYF	TGTGCCAGCAGTCCCAGGACAGGGGGGGATACGCAGTATTTT
TRBV7-9	-	TRBJ1-5	many	CASSSTYSYNQPQHF	TGTGCCAGCAGCTCAACATACAGTTACAATCAGCCCCAGCATTTT
TRBV7-2	-	TRBJ2-1	many	CASSLAGRGFRVEQFF	TGTGCCAGCAGCTTAGCGGGCAGGGGTTTTAGAGTTGAGCAGTTCTTC
TRBV12-3/TRBV12-4	-	TRBJ2-7	many	CASSFGYEQYF	TGTGCCAGTAGTTTTGGTTACGAGCAGTACTTC
TRBV11-3	-	TRBJ2-1	few	CASSSQQGFGEQFF	TGTGCCAGCAGCTCCCAACAGGGTTTTGGTGAGCAGTTCTTC
TRBV6-5	-	TRBJ1-3	many	CASSLLSPRINTIYF	TGTGCCAGCAGTCTATTATCCCCCCGGATAAACACCATATATTTT
TRBV7-2	TRBD2	TRBJ2-5	many	CASSPGGGETQYF	TGTGCCAGCTCACCAGGCGGGGGAGAGACCCAGTACTTC
TRBV28	-	TRBJ1-2	-	CASSLVIANYGYTF	TGTGCCAGCAGTTTGGTCATAGCTAACTATGGCTACACCTTC
TRBV6-5	-	TRBJ1-1	few	CASSSLGVWNTEAFF	TGTGCCAGCAGCTCCCTCGGCGTATGGAACACTGAAGCTTTCTTT
TRBV4-3	-	TRBJ2-1	many	CASSQEHSGGALWNEQFF	TGCGCCAGCAGCCAAGAACATTCCGGGGGAGCCCTTTGGAATGAGCAGTTCTTC
TRBV4-1	-	TRBJ1-4	few	CASSHGNGGNVEKLFF	TGCGCCAGCAGCCACGGCAACGGGGGGAATGTTGAAAAACTGTTTTTT
TRBV20-1	TRBD1	TRBJ1-5	few	CSARDLLLTGSGQPQHF	TGCAGTGCTAGAGACCTACTACTGACAGGGTCGGGTCAGCCCCAGCATTTT
TRBV4-2	-	TRBJ1-2	many	CASSRGRVVGYTF	TGTGCCAGCAGCCGCGGCAGGGTCGTTGGCTACACCTTC